The clone carrying this T cell receptor (beta chain) was observed a handful of times. Its antigen remains unidentified. The entry originates in a study of T cells after yellow fever vaccination. Points from the study as a whole: Reappearing after the booster were most of the clones from primary vaccination (around 96% CD4, 85% to 90% CD8). One caveat is that FACS-sorted repertoires could contain abundant clonotypes contaminating from the bulk population.

Germline CDR1 GTSNPN, CDR2 SVGIG (reference sequence). CDR3 size: 12 residues. After removal of 8 bases from V and 6 bases from J, the junction contained 8 bases not matched to a gene. TCRdb re-called the 5' RACE reads with MiXCR, one entry per CDR3 protein. The profile shows some 200,000 distinct CDR3 sequences, 3.2% of them singletons. The chain recombines TRBV30 with TRBJ1-1; 8 positions agree with TRBD1. The source was CD4+ T cells sorted from PBMCs, collected 10 days after the yellow fever booster vaccination. This TCR was sampled from a man aged 18 to 30 who received the YFV17D yellow fever vaccine. The CDR3 spells CAGDRGGAEAFF. CDR3 DNA sequence: TGTGCCGGAGACAGGGGAGGGGCTGAAGCTTTCTTT.